A selection of T cell receptor beta chains follows, all from one sample in a study of blood T cell repertoires in COVID-19. Method: immunoSEQ multiplex PCR; TCRdb's copy keeps in-frame clones and lacks some. The sample records 40,000 to 50,000 clones, roughly 88% being singletons. Sequencing was performed on peripheral blood. All receptors come from a human donor in a cohort sampled during active COVID-19. The donor label of this sample is uncertain. Both conserved end residues are part of each CDR3.

TRBV19,CASSMVWGGSNTEAFF
TRBV3-1/TRBV3-2,CASSVRERRNTEAFF
TRBV28,CASSFITGEHGYGYTF
TRBV7-2,CASSSNRGEQYF
TRBV15,CATSRDRGRGLGYTF
TRBV18,CASSRLGTGTYSNQPQHF
TRBV5-1,CASTRGRGTNEKLFF
TRBV20-1,CSASPTRGEQFF
TRBV9,CASSVQGASYNEQFF
TRBV2,CASSGGVSCTF
TRBV9,CASSARQGSGNTIYF
TRBV28,CASSLSGTGDLKTQYF
TRBV9,CASSVVGGGAIETQYF
TRBV7-9,CASSLADRGWQETQYF
TRBV6-2/TRBV6-3,CASSARGAGRSTDTQYF
TRBV2,CASSAGNVLGNQPQHF
TRBV19,CASSSSGRSSYEQYF
TRBV28,CASSYISNTGELFF
TRBV2,CASRGQNTGELFF
TRBV7-2,CASSGTGVNYTF
TRBV12-5,CASGLTGGDNQPQHF
TRBV7-2,CASSLNKGGNQPQHF
TRBV5-4,CASSFWTGVNTGELFF
TRBV6-5,CASSSDFGIPYEQYF
TRBV5-1,CASSLGDRGGETQYF
TRBV6-1,CASSEQPAGGALGNEQFF
TRBV18,CASSPGRGETQYF
TRBV6-6,CASRQGEKLFF
TRBV28,CASSYLAGRYNEQFF